This T cell receptor (beta chain) derives from a study of blood T cell repertoires in COVID-19. V lost 3 bases to trimming and J lost 5 bases, with 8 bases between them. CDR3 length equals 12 residues. From germline, CDR1 is GTSNPN and CDR2 SVGIG (reference sequence). Recruitment covered about 26 US areas and drew participants whose ages spanned roughly 18 to 100 years. Which cohort a participant joined came from the clinical history participants gave. The method was immunoSEQ multiplex PCR; TCRdb's version includes in-frame clones alone and lacks a portion of them. Altogether hundreds of thousands of clones are present, around 82% being singletons, with the ten largest covering around 4%.

This TCR came from a man under 40 with acute COVID-19. The chain recombines TRBV30 with TRBJ1-5, with D maybe TRBD1 (5 bases). Sequenced input: PBMCs or T cells enriched from blood (not recorded which). CDR3 DNA sequence: TGTGCCTGGAGAGGGGCAGATCAGCCCCAGCATTTT. Translated: CAWRGADQPQHF.